One sample yielded the 27 T cell receptor beta chains listed below, sequenced in a study of blood T cell repertoires in COVID-19. This table comes from immunoSEQ multiplex PCR, and its TCRdb copy is limited to in-frame clones, with some not included. The sample has about 200,000 clones; 70% to 90% are singletons. Sequencing used peripheral blood. Receptors were obtained from a man aged 35 to 55 with active or convalescent COVID-19.

This clone was counted a few times. This chain joins TRBV4-1 and TRBJ2-7, with TRBD2 matching 10 bases. The CDR3 has 16 amino acids. V lost 1 base and J lost 3; bases outside the gene matches: 6. Germline assignment: CDR1 MGHRA and CDR2 YSYEKL. The CDR3 DNA reads TGCGCCAGCAGCCAAGGTTCCGGGACTAGCGTCTACGAGCAGTACTTC. Translation: CASSQGSGTSVYEQYF.

J is TRBJ2-1 and V is TRBV18; tentatively, D is TRBD1 (5 bases). Between the trimmed V and J ends, which lost 3 bases and 8 bases, there was a span of 8 bases. CDR3 length: 12 amino acids. CDR1 is KGHSH, CDR2 LQKENI, per germline. CDR3 residues: CASSPLGDEQFF. The DNA for the CDR3 is TGTGCCAGCTCACCGCTAGGGGATGAGCAGTTCTTC.

The J gene is TRBJ2-5, the V gene TRBV29-1; 8 nucleotides match TRBD2. V lost 2 bases, J lost 5 bases, and 7 bases stayed unmatched. The CDR3 length is 14 residues. The germline V gene has CDR1 SQVTM and CDR2 ANQGSEA. The DNA for the CDR3 is TGCAGCGTTGAACCGGCGGGAGGAAGGGAGACCCAGTACTTC. It is translated as CSVEPAGGRETQYF.

Here the CDR3 DNA reads TGTGCCAGCAGCGTCGCCGACAACAGGGGTACCGCGGTCCTGACTTTC. Translating it yields CASSVADNRGTAVLTF. The chain combines TRBV9 with TRBJ2-6, with TRBD1 matching 7 bases. The CDR3 is 16 residues long. CDR1 SGDLS and CDR2 YYNGEE come from the germline V gene. With V trimmed by 2 bases and J by 13 bases, 15 bases remained unmatched. The full variable domain, completed using reference TRBV9 and TRBJ2-6, is DSGVTQTPKHLITATGQRVTLRCSPRSGDLSVYWYQQSLDQGLQFLIQYYNGEERAKGNILERFSAQQFPDLHSELNLSSLELGDSALYFCASSVADNRGTAVLTFGAGSRLTVL.

The rearrangement joins TRBV18 to TRBJ2-7; 8 bases are shared with TRBD1. CDR3 length equals 15 residues. The germline gives CDR1 KGHSH, CDR2 LQKENI. The trim removed 5 bases at V and 3 bases at J, leaving 9 bases unmatched. The CDR3 sequence is CASSSRQGTHYEQYF. The CDR3 coding sequence is TGTGCCAGCTCATCAAGACAGGGGACACACTACGAGCAGTACTTC.

The chain joins TRBV5-6 to TRBJ2-3; 8 bases agree with TRBD2. In germline, CDR1 is SGHDT, CDR2 YYEEEE. V was pared by 1 base and J by 4 bases, with 8 bases of the junction left unmatched. The CDR3 totals 16 residues. The CDR3 loop reads CASSLYGRADSDTQYF. CDR3 nucleotide sequence: TGTGCCAGCAGCTTGTACGGGAGGGCCGACTCAGATACGCAGTATTTT.

Turning to this clone: Other DNA sequences in the sample encode the same CDR3. The chain carries TRBV19 and TRBJ1-1, with D possibly matching TRBD1 (6 bases). Trimming removed 9 bases at V and 0 bases at J, with 11 bases between. Germline V gene lookup returns CDR1 LNHDA and CDR2 SQIVND (reference sequence). This CDR3 is 13 amino acids long. CDR3 DNA sequence: TGTGCCAGCCGGGACACAATGAACACTGAAGCTTTCTTT. Protein: CASRDTMNTEAFF.

This chain joins TRBV7-2 and TRBJ2-3, with D maybe TRBD2 (6 bases). The CDR3 loop spans 16 amino acids. Germline CDR1 SGHTA, CDR2 FQGNSA. V was clipped by 0 bases and J by 6 bases, with 16 bases between them. CDR3 nucleotides: TGTGCCAGCAGCTTAGCGCGCGGGGCCGGTCGGGATACGCAGTATTTT. Residues: CASSLARGAGRDTQYF.

The rearrangement uses TRBV5-6 and TRBJ2-1; 9 nucleotides align to TRBD1. The junction had 9 bases not matched to a gene; V was cut back by 4 bases and J by 4 bases. This CDR3 spans 16 amino acids. Germline CDR1 is SGHDT and CDR2 is YYEEEE. CDR3 in amino acids: CASSARNRGQYNEQFF. CDR3 DNA sequence: TGTGCCAGCAGCGCAAGAAACAGGGGGCAGTACAATGAGCAGTTCTTC.

The V gene is TRBV9, the J gene TRBJ2-1; 9 bases align to TRBD1. The germline V gene has CDR1 SGDLS and CDR2 YYNGEE. The CDR3 covers 18 residues. J was trimmed by 0 bases and V by 4 bases; bases with no gene match: 11. DNA of the CDR3: TGTGCCAGCAGCCTGGGGACAGGGTTTCAGGGCTCCTACAATGAGCAGTTCTTC. Translation gives CASSLGTGFQGSYNEQFF.

This clone has only one observation. The rearrangement joins TRBV2 to TRBJ2-3; D is undetermined. Trimming stripped 8 bases from V and 0 bases from J, with 6 bases between. This CDR3 has 12 residues. Germline V CDR1 and CDR2: SNHLY, FYNNEI. The CDR3 loop is CASGGSTDTQYF. CDR3 nucleotides: TGTGCCAGCGGCGGAAGCACAGATACGCAGTATTTT.

The gene calls are TRBV19 and TRBJ1-2; D may be TRBD1 (6 bases). The V end was cut by 5 bases, the J end by 0 bases, with 16 bases between. Germline CDR1 LNHDA, CDR2 SQIVND (reference sequence). CDR3 size: 16 residues. DNA for the CDR3: TGTGCCAGTAGTCGGGACACTCAAACGTCTAACTATGGCTACACCTTC. This sequence encodes CASSRDTQTSNYGYTF.

There are a few counts of this clone. The rearrangement links TRBV2 to TRBJ2-4; the match to TRBD1 covers 8 bases. Germline V gene data show CDR1 as SNHLY and CDR2 as FYNNEI. Trimming took 10 bases from V and 10 from J; bases not matched to a gene: 12. The CDR3 has 13 residues. DNA for the CDR3: TGTGCCACAGGGGGCAGGATTTCTTGGATTCAGTACTTC. Its translation is CATGGRISWIQYF.

V is TRBV7-8 and J is TRBJ1-6; D is undetermined. V was clipped by 0 bases and J by 6 bases, with 6 bases between them. The CDR3 runs 14 residues. Germline V gives CDR1 SGHVS, CDR2 FQNEAQ. The CDR3 sequence: CASSLAQLNSPLHF. The CDR3 region has the DNA TGTGCCAGCAGCTTAGCCCAACTTAATTCACCCCTCCACTTT.

This clone was picked up one time. V gene TRBV6-5 combines with J gene TRBJ1-5; D is ambiguous. The germline gives CDR1 MNHEY, CDR2 SVGAGI. Trimming stripped 8 bases from V and 5 bases from J, with 13 bases between. The length of the CDR3 is 13 residues. The CDR3 coding sequence is TGTGCCAGCGGGCCGCAGGCGTATCAGCCCCAGCATTTT. Translation: CASGPQAYQPQHF.

The chain couples TRBV7-2 to TRBJ2-3; D perhaps matches TRBD1 (5 bases). From germline, CDR1 is SGHTA and CDR2 FQGNSA. Trimming took off 7 bases at V and 1 base at J, with 9 bases between the two ends. The CDR3 spans 13 residues. The CDR3 loop is CASKEGGTDTQYF. CDR3 DNA sequence: TGTGCCAGCAAGGAAGGGGGCACAGATACGCAGTATTTT. The whole variable domain, remainder taken from reference TRBV7-2 and TRBJ2-3, is GAGVSQSPSNKVTEKGKDVELRCDPISGHTALYWYRQSLGQGLEFLIYFQGNSAPDKSGLPSDRFSAERTGGSVSTLTIQRTQQEDSAVYLCASKEGGTDTQYFGPGTRLTVL.

The chain joins TRBV28 to TRBJ2-5; tentative D call: TRBD1 (5 bases). CDR3 size: 13 residues. Germline V CDR1 and CDR2: MDHEN, SYDVKM. V was trimmed by 3 bases and J by 2 bases, leaving 7 bases between them. As DNA, the CDR3 is TGTGCCAGCAGTTTGGGGCGACAAGAGACCCAGTACTTC. Amino acids: CASSLGRQETQYF.

About this clone: An end of the junction differs from the germline gene, which may be a read error. V and J are TRBV24-1 and TRBJ2-2, with 9 nucleotides matching TRBD1. Germline V gene sequence: CDR1 KGHDR, CDR2 SFDVKD. This CDR3 is built from 16 residues. CDR3 DNA: TGTGCCACCAGTGATCTGAAAGGACAGGGGCCCCGGGGAGCTGTTTTT. This codes for CATSDLKGQGPRGAVF.

CDR3 region: CASSQDGGRGSPLHF. The CDR3 DNA sequence: TGTGCCAGCAGCCAAGACGGGGGGCGCGGTTCACCCCTCCACTTT. The J gene is TRBJ1-6, the V gene TRBV4-2, with a possible D match to TRBD1 (6 bases). Trimming took 0 bases from V and 9 from J, leaving 12 bases between them. The CDR3 sequence is 15 residues long. Germline values: CDR1 LGHNA, CDR2 YNFKEQ.

The V and J genes are TRBV6-1 and TRBJ1-3, with D possibly matching TRBD1 (5 bases). Germline V gene data show CDR1 as MNHNS and CDR2 as SASEGT. Trimming shortened V by 2 bases and J by 4 bases, and 6 bases separated the two germline ends. The CDR3 contains 13 residues. CDR3 nucleotides: TGTGCCAGCAGTGAACGGGGGGGAAACACCATATATTTT. Its protein product is CASSERGGNTIYF.

This clone was observed a single time. The V call is TRBV25-1, the J call TRBJ1-2; D possibly corresponds to TRBD1 (5 bases). Germline V gene lookup returns CDR1 MGHDK and CDR2 SYGVNS. This CDR3 contains 16 residues. V lost 3 bases to trimming and J lost 0 bases, with 14 bases between them. In nucleotides, the CDR3 is TGTGCCAGCAGTGAGGCGTCGACAGCGACTAACTATGGCTACACCTTC. This sequence encodes CASSEASTATNYGYTF.

This clone was detected many times. The rearrangement joins TRBV20-1 to TRBJ2-7, with D maybe TRBD1 (6 bases). The CDR3 is made up of 11 amino acids. The germline V gene has CDR1 DFQATT and CDR2 SNEGSKA (reference sequence). Trimming took 4 bases from V and 4 from J, leaving 8 bases between them. The chain's CDR3 is CSAKTGYEQYF. The CDR3 DNA reads as TGCAGTGCTAAGACAGGTTACGAGCAGTACTTC.

This rearrangement joins TRBV28 to TRBJ2-7; no definite D call. The CDR3 extends over 11 amino acids. Germline CDR1 is MDHEN and CDR2 is SYDVKM. Trimming removed 3 bases at V and 9 bases at J, with 9 bases between. This CDR3 reads CASSFTSGQYF. The CDR3 DNA reads as TGTGCCAGCAGTTTTACGAGTGGGCAGTACTTC.

The V and J genes are TRBV6-5 and TRBJ2-7, with TRBD1 matching 7 bases. The CDR3 extends over 15 amino acids. Losses at the gene ends were 2 bases for V and 2 bases for J; bases not matched to a gene: 6. From germline, CDR1 is MNHEY and CDR2 SVGAGI. The CDR3 sequence: CASSYPGQKTYEQYF. DNA for the CDR3: TGTGCCAGCAGTTACCCGGGACAGAAAACCTACGAGCAGTACTTC.

This clone was counted once. The chain has TRBV27 and TRBJ1-6, with TRBD1 identical over 11 bases. Germline CDR1 and CDR2: MNHEY and SMNVEV (reference sequence). This CDR3 is 15 amino acids long. Losses at the gene ends were 7 bases for V and 5 bases for J; bases not matched to a gene: 4. The CDR3 coding sequence is TGTGCCAGCACCAGGGACAGGGGGAATAATTCACCCCTCCACTTT. It specifies CASTRDRGNNSPLHF.

The rearrangement joins TRBV5-4 to TRBJ1-1; no clear D. In germline, CDR1 is SGHNT, CDR2 YYREEE (reference sequence). Trimming removed 0 bases at V and 0 bases at J, with 6 bases between. The CDR3 totals 14 residues. CDR3 protein: CASSLGALNTEAFF. Here the CDR3 DNA reads TGTGCCAGCAGCTTGGGGGCCCTGAACACTGAAGCTTTCTTT.

This chain uses TRBV5-1 with TRBJ2-7; a possible D gene is TRBD1 (6 bases). The germline V gene has CDR1 SGHRS and CDR2 YFSETQ. This CDR3 region has 15 residues. V lost 4 bases to trimming and J lost 1 base, with 15 bases between them. CDR3 sequence (DNA): TGCGCCAGCAGCCTGGGTCTGGACAGTTCCTACGAGCAGTACTTC. As protein: CASSLGLDSSYEQYF.